The table lists the clone carrying this TCR beta chain with a few counts. The antigen is undetermined. A junction end diverges from the germline sequence, so it may reflect a read error. These data come from a study of CD8+CD57+ T cells in acquired aplastic anemia. General study findings and limits: Sharing between patients and controls was observed for twenty-nine CD8+ CDR3 sequences.

Germline V gives CDR1 SGHNT, CDR2 YENEEA. The CDR3 runs to 14 residues. Sequenced patients had shown CD8+CD57+ cell expansion by flow cytometry. By the time of blood sampling, patients had still received no therapy. CDR3 and TCR beta VDJ profiling relied on genomic DNA as the template. Each CDR3 protein gets one entry after TCRdb re-called the reads with MiXCR. Here the sample spans about 470,000 distinct CDR3 sequences, about a third being singletons. V and J are TRBV11-3 and TRBJ1-1, with a tentative D call TRBD1 (6 bases). The clonotype comes from a human donor with aplastic anemia. The sequencing input was sorted CD4+, CD8+, or CD8+CD57+ T cells (not recorded which) from PBMCs. The chain's CDR3 is CSSSLDQGKAEAFF. For the CDR3, the DNA is TGTTCCAGCAGCTTAGATCAGGGGAAGGCTGAAGCTTTCTTT.